The TCR beta chain under discussion was sequenced for a study of OX40 agonist ivuxolimab in advanced cancers. Across the study: Dose-escalation patients were diagnosed with hepatocellular carcinoma, melanoma, renal cell cancer or head and neck cancer.

This clone appeared once. Clones were sequenced by immunoSEQ multiplex PCR, and TCRdb holds only the in-frame ones, with some missing. The table records approximately 97,000 clones, 85% to 90% of them present only once. The germline V gene has CDR1 SGHDT and CDR2 YYEEEE. This CDR3 has 15 amino acids. J lost 6 bases, V lost 0 bases, and 6 bases had no gene match. The chain has TRBV5-6 and TRBJ1-2, with 9 bases lining up with TRBD1. The clonotype comes from an adult with an advanced solid tumor such as melanoma, head and neck, liver or kidney cancer. This specimen consisted of CD4+ or CD8+ T cells sorted from blood, obtained in a trial of the OX40 agonist ivuxolimab. The CDR3 sequence is CASSLVGTGGDGYTF. Here the CDR3 DNA reads TGTGCCAGCAGCTTGGTTGGTACAGGGGGCGATGGCTACACCTTC.